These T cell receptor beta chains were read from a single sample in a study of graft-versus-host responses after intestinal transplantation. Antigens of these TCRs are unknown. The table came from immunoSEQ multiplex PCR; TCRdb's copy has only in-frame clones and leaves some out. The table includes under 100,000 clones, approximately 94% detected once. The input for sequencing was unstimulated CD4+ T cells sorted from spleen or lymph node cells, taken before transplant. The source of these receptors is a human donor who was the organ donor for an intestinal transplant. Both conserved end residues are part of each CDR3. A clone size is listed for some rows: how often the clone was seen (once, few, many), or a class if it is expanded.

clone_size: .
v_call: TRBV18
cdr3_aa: CASSPKTGSSYEQYF

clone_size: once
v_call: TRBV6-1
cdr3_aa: CASSSLSNQPQHF

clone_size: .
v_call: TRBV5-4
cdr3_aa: CASTKIAGAADTQYF

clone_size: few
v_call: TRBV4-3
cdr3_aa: CASSQETERQPQHF

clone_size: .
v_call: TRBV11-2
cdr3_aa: CASSLGQTLNEKLFF

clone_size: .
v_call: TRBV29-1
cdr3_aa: CSAEDIKTGEAFF

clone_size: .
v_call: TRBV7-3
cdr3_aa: CASSLTFRGQGGDTQYF

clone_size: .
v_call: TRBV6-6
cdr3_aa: CASRGQGALYYEQYF

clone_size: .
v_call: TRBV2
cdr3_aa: CASSEALTGAAGELFF

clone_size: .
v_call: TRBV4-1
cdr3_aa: CASSLGTAKTETQYF

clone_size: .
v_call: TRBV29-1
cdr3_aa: CSVVSGQGANTGELFF

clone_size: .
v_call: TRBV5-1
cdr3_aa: CASSLGRQPYEQYF

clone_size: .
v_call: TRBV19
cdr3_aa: CASSVGQGPYEQYF

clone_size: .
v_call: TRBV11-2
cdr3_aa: CASSPGLLSGDTQYF

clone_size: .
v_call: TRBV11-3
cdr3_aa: CASSLGQGTEAFF

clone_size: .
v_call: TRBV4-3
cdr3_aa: CASTPDRGGMNTEAFF

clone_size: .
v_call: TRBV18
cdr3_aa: CASSPGLVSLLSTGELFF

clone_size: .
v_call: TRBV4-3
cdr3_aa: CASSQDLGKNGGYTF

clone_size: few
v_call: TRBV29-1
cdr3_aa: CSGRGMNTEAFF

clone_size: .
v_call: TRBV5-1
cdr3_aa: CASSLALAGDTQYF

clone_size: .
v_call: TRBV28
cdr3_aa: CASSFRDRASNQPQHF

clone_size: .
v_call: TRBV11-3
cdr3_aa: CASSAGLAASYEQYF

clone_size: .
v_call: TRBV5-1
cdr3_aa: CASSLGGAAETQYF

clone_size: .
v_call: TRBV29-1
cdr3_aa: CSVEDGTGDSYEQYF

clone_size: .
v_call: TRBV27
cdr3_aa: CASSFGGSKQNSPLHF

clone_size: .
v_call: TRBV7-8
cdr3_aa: CASSFLLSSGANVLTF

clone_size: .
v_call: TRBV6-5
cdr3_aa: CASSRRQGYTEAFF

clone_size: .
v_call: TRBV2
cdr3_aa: CASIGGGPASYEQYF

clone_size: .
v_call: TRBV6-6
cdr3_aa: CASSYSTGSNQPQHF

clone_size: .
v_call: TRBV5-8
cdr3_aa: CASSFRGYGNQPQHF

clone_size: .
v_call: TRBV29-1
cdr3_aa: CSVGTGNYGYTF

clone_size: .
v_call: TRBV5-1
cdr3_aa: CASSFTSGNYNEQFF

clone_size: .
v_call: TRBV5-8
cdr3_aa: CASSPGTGGFGAKNIQYF

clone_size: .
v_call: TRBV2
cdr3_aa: CASSVVLDEQFF

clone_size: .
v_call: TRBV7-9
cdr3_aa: CASSSGTSRTDTQYF

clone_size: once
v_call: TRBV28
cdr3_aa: CASSLFRGQPQHF

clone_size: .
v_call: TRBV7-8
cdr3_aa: CASSHWTLNNSPLHF

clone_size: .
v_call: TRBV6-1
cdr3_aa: CASSGLGAEAFF

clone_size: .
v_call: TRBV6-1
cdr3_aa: CASSDYDGIYGYTF

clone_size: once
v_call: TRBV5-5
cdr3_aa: CASSKGTSGQETQYF

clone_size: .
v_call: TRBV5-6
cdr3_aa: CASSVRQGGFHEQYF

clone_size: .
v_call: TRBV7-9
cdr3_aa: CASSRQGAGGEQFF

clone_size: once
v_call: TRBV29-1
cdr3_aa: CSVSTGTGGGHREQYF

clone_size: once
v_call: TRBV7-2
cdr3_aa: CASSLMGARYNEQFF

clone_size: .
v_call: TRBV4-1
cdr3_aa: CASSQVSSFPSSTDTQYF

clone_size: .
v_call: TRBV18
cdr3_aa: CASSHRTGGRLETQYF

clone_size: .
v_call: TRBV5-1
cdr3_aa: CASSLGTNGVEQYF

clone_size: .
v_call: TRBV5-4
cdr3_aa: CASSFSGPSYNEQFF

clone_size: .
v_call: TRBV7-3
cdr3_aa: CASSLFAGGYGYTF

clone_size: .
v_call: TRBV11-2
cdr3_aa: CASSLDRTDTQYF

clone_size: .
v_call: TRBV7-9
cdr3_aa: CASTRQGAETQYF

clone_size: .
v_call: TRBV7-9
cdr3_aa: CASSLSTGSVEAFF

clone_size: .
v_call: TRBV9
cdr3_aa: CASSVVGTVNTEAFF

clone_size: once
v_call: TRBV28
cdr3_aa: CASSFPTGSGGETQYF

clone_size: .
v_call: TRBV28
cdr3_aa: CASSEYRGLIYGYTF

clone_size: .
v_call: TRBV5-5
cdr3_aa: CASSFEGRYGYTF

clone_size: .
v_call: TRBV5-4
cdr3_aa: CASSSPGLDHQPQHF

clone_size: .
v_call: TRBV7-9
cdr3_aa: CASSHEGGGYTF

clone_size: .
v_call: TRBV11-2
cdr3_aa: CASSQGGRGRSTDTQYF

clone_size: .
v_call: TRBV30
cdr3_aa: CAWRRQGANTEAFF